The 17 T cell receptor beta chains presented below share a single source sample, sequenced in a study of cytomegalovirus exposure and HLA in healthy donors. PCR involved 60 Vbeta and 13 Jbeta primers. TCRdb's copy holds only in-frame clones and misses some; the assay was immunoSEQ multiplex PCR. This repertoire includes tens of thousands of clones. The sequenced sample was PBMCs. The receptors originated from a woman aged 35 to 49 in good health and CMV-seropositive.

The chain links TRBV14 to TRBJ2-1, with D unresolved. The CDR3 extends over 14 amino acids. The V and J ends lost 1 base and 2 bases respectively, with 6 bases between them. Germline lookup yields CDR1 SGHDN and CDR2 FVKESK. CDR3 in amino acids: CASSQGWPYNEQFF. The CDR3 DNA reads TGTGCCAGCAGCCAAGGGTGGCCCTACAATGAGCAGTTCTTC.

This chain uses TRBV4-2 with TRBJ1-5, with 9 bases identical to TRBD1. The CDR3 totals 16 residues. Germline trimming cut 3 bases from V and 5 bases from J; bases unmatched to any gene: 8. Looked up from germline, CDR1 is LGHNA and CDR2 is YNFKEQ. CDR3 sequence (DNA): TGTGCCAGCAGCCAGGCGGACGGGACAGGGTATCAGCCCCAGCATTTT. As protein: CASSQADGTGYQPQHF.

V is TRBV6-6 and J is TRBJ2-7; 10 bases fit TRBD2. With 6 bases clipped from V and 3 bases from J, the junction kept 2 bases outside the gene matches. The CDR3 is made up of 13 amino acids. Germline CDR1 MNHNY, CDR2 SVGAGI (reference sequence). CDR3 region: CASSPSGSYEQYF. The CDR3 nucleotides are TGTGCCAGCAGCCCTAGCGGGAGCTACGAGCAGTACTTC.

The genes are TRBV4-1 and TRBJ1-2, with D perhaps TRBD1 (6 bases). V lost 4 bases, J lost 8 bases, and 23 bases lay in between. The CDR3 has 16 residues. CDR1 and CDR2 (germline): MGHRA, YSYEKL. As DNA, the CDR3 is TGCGCCAGCAGCCCACAAGCGCCCAGGGGTCCGCGGGGCTACACCTTC. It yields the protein CASSPQAPRGPRGYTF.

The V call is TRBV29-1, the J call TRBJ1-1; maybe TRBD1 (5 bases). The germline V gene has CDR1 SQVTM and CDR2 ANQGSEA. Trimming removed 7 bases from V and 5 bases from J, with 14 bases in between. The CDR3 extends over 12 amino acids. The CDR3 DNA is TGCAGCGGCCGATGGGGGGGGACTGAAGCTTTCTTT. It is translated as CSGRWGGTEAFF.

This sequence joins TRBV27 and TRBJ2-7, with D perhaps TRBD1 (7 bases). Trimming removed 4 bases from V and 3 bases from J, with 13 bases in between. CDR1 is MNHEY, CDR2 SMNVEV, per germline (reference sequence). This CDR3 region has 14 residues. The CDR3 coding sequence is TGTGCCAGCAGTTGGTCAGGGGGGCGCTACGAGCAGTACTTC. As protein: CASSWSGGRYEQYF.

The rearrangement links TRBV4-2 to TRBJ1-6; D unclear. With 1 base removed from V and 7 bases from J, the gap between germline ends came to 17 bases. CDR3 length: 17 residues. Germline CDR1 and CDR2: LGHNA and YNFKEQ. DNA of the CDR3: TGTGCCAGCAGCCAAGCGGGATCGGGCAGTGGGAATTCACCCCTCCACTTT. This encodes CASSQAGSGSGNSPLHF.

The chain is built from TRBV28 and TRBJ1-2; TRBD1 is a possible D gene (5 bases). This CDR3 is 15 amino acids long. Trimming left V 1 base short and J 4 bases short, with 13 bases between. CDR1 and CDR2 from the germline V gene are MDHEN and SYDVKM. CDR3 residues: CASSLSRGLGYGYTF. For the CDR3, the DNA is TGTGCCAGCAGTTTATCGCGGGGGTTAGGCTATGGCTACACCTTC.

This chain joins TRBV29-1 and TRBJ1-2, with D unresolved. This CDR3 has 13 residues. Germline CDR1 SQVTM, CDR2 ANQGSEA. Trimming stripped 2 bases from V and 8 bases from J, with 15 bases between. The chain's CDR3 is CSVENPDGEGYTF. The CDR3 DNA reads TGCAGCGTTGAAAATCCTGACGGGGAAGGCTACACCTTC.

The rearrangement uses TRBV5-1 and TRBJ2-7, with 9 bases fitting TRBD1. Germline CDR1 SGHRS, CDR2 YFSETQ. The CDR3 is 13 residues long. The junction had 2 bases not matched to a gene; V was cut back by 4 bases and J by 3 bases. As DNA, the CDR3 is TGCGCCAGCAGCCGGGACAGGGACTACGAGCAGTACTTC. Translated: CASSRDRDYEQYF.

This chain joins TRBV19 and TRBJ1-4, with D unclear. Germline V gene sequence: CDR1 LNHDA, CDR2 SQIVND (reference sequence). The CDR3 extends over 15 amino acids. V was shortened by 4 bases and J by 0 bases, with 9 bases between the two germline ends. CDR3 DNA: TGTGCCAGTAGTAGGGTCGAGGCAACTAATGAAAAACTGTTTTTT. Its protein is CASSRVEATNEKLFF.

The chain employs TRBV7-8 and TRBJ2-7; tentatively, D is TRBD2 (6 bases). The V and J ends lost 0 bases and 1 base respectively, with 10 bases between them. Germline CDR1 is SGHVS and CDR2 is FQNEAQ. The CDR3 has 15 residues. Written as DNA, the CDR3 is TGTGCCAGCAGCTTAGCGGACTACCTATCCTACGAGCAGTACTTC. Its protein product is CASSLADYLSYEQYF.

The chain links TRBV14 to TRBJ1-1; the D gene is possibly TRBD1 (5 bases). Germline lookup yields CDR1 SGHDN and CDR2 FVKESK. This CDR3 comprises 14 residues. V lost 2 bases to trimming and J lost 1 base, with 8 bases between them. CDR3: CASSQRGRNTEAFF. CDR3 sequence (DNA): TGTGCCAGCAGCCAAAGGGGCAGGAACACTGAAGCTTTCTTT.

The CDR3 here is CASQPPGQIYNEQFF. The CDR3, as DNA: TGTGCCAGTCAGCCTCCGGGACAGATATACAATGAGCAGTTCTTC. The chain couples TRBV7-2 to TRBJ2-1; 7 bases line up with TRBD1. Germline V lookup: CDR1 SGHTA, CDR2 FQGNSA. The V gene end was trimmed by 9 bases and the J gene end by 4 bases; junction bases not matched to a gene: 12. The CDR3 spans 15 residues.

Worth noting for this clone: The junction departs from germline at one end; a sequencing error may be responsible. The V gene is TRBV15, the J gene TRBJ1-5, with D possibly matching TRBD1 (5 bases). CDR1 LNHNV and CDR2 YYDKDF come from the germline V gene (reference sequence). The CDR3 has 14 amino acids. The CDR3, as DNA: TGTGCCACCACTGAGAGACAGATAAATCAGTCCCAGCATTTT. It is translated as CATTERQINQSQHF.

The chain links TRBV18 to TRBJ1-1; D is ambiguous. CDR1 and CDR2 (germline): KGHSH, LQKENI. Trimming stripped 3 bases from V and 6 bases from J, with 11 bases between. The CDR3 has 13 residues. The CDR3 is CASSPSGRAEAFF. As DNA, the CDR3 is TGTGCCAGCTCACCCTCGGGAAGGGCTGAAGCTTTCTTT. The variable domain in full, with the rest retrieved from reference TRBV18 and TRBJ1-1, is NAGVMQNPRHLVRRRGQEARLRCSPMKGHSHVYWYRQLPEEGLKFMVYLQKENIIDESGMPKERFSAEFPKEGPSILRIQQVVRGDSAAYFCASSPSGRAEAFFGQGTRLTVV.

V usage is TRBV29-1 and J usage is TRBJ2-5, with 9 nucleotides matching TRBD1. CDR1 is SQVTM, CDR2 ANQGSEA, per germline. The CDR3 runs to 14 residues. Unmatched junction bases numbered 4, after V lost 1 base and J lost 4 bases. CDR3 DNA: TGCAGCGTTGAAGCGACAGGGGGAGGAGAGACCCAGTACTTC. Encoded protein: CSVEATGGGETQYF.